This T cell receptor beta chain is drawn from a study of T-cell reconstitution after alpha-beta-depleted transplantation in children. Note on this clonotype: What it binds is not known.

A TCRbeta library incorporating unique molecular identifiers was prepared. TCRdb fed the PCR reads into MiXCR, producing one record per CDR3 protein. The table shows around 370,000 distinct CDR3 sequences, with roughly 15% occurring only once. Findings and caveats of the study: Newly produced T cells mostly provided counts and TCRbeta diversity after one year, as hyperexpanded clones declined. The origin of high day-60 TCRbeta diversity in some patients lay in surviving recipient T cells and thymic progenitors. By about two months after transplant, alpha-beta T cells reportedly arose from several hundred graft clones that had expanded.

This clonotype was obtained from a male patient between 2 and 15 years old who had a stem cell transplant for acute lymphoblastic leukemia, so the T cells may come from the graft donor. The source material was PBMCs, mostly from graft donor cells, sampled 360 days after TCRalphabeta/CD19-depleted stem cell transplant.

The CDR3 DNA sequence: TGTGCCAGCACCCTCTCGTCCAATCAGCCCCAGCATTTT. This gives the protein CASTLSSNQPQHF. V is TRBV2 and J is TRBJ1-5; D call uncertain. V was trimmed by 7 bases and J by 3 bases, leaving 10 bases between them. The germline V gene has CDR1 SNHLY and CDR2 FYNNEI. This CDR3 has 13 amino acids.